The 21 T cell receptor beta chains below come from one sample, sequenced in a study of blood T cell repertoires in COVID-19. Here immunoSEQ multiplex PCR was the method, and the copy in TCRdb shows in-frame clones only, minus some. The sample shows 44,000 or so clones, approximately 83% of them seen only once. The sequenced sample consisted of peripheral blood. These receptors were collected from an elderly man in a cohort sampled during active COVID-19.

The CDR3 region is CASSVDNLNSPLHF. DNA for the CDR3: TGTGCCAGCAGCGTAGACAATTTGAATTCACCCCTCCACTTT. This chain joins TRBV9 and TRBJ1-6; D is unclear. V lost 0 bases and J 7 bases, leaving 8 bases between the germline ends. This CDR3 has 14 residues. Germline values: CDR1 SGDLS, CDR2 YYNGEE.

V is TRBV19 and J is TRBJ1-5; D gene ambiguous. V gave up 5 bases and J gave up 1 base, with 12 bases separating them. Germline V CDR1 and CDR2: LNHDA, SQIVND (reference sequence). This CDR3 spans 15 amino acids. In nucleotides, the CDR3 is TGTGCCAGTAGTCCGAGGGTGGTAAGCAATCAGCCCCAGCATTTT. Its translation is CASSPRVVSNQPQHF.

The chain recombines TRBV6-2 or TRBV6-3 with TRBJ2-4, with a tentative D call TRBD2 (5 bases). The germline CDR1 and CDR2 sequences are MNHEY and SVGEGT. V lost 2 bases and J lost 6, with 17 bases in between. This CDR3 contains 16 residues. The CDR3 DNA is TGTGCCAGCAGTTACGTCATTTCGGGGAGCCTAAACATTCAGTACTTC. Encoded protein: CASSYVISGSLNIQYF.

The chain carries TRBV7-9 and TRBJ2-1; TRBD2 is a possible D gene (5 bases). The CDR3 contains 15 residues. Trimming left V 8 bases short and J 16 bases short, with 30 bases between. Looked up from germline, CDR1 is SEHNR and CDR2 is FQNEAQ (reference sequence). The CDR3 DNA follows: TGTGCCAGCTCGGGGAATAGTGTAGGGAGTCCGGGTCGATTCTTC. Residues: CASSGNSVGSPGRFF.

The chain carries TRBV3-1 (or the pseudogene TRBV3-2) and TRBJ1-1; 7 nucleotides match TRBD1. In germline, CDR1 is LGHDT, CDR2 YNNKEL (reference sequence). The CDR3 contains 13 residues. V trimming: 7 bases; J trimming: 3 bases; junction bases outside the gene matches: 5. CDR3 residues: CASNQGGYTEAFF. The CDR3 DNA sequence: TGTGCCAGCAACCAGGGGGGGTACACTGAAGCTTTCTTT.

The V and J genes are TRBV19 and TRBJ1-3; no clear D gene. The V gene's germline CDR1 is LNHDA and CDR2 SQIVND (reference sequence). The CDR3 runs 14 residues. V was shortened by 4 bases and J by 0 bases, with 7 bases between the two germline ends. The DNA for the CDR3 is TGTGCCAGTAGTAGTTGGAGCTCTGGAAACACCATATATTTT. Translating it yields CASSSWSSGNTIYF.

The sample holds a few counts of this clone. The V gene is TRBV2, the J gene TRBJ2-2, with TRBD1 matching 7 bases. Germline V gives CDR1 SNHLY, CDR2 FYNNEI. This CDR3 comprises 13 residues. With 11 bases clipped from V and 2 bases from J, the junction kept 5 bases outside the gene matches. CDR3 amino acids: CAPRGGNTGELFF. CDR3 DNA: TGTGCCCCGAGAGGGGGCAACACCGGGGAGCTGTTTTTT.

The chain carries TRBV29-1 and TRBJ2-7; TRBD1 aligns across 10 bases. With V trimmed by 6 bases and J by 5 bases, 10 bases remained unmatched. The CDR3 has 14 residues. Per germline, CDR1 SQVTM and CDR2 ANQGSEA. In DNA, the CDR3 is TGCAGCGTACTCCGGGACAGGGGCCTCAACGAGCAGTACTTC. Amino acid sequence: CSVLRDRGLNEQYF.

V usage is TRBV27 and J usage is TRBJ2-3, with 8 bases that match TRBD1. CDR1 is MNHEY, CDR2 SMNVEV, per germline (reference sequence). V was clipped by 4 bases and J by 4 bases; unmatched bases: 4. CDR3 length: 14 residues. CDR3 sequence (DNA): TGTGCCAGCAGTTCGACAGGGGATCCAGATACGCAGTATTTT. Translated, it gives CASSSTGDPDTQYF.

The V gene is TRBV20-1, the J gene TRBJ2-7; 7 nucleotides agree with TRBD2. CDR1 is DFQATT, CDR2 SNEGSKA, per germline (reference sequence). The trim removed 3 bases at V and 2 bases at J, leaving 7 bases unmatched. The CDR3 consists of 14 residues. CDR3 DNA sequence: TGCAGTGCTAGTAGCCTAGCGGAGGCCTACGAGCAGTACTTC. Its protein is CSASSLAEAYEQYF.

The CDR3 reads CASSIMNSLGGYTF. The CDR3, as DNA: TGTGCCAGTAGTATTATGAACTCCCTCGGGGGCTACACCTTC. The rearrangement joins TRBV19 to TRBJ1-2; D is unclear. CDR1 and CDR2 from the germline V gene are LNHDA and SQIVND (reference sequence). Trimming removed 3 bases at V and 8 bases at J, with 16 bases between. The CDR3 sequence is 14 residues long.

V is TRBV5-1 and J is TRBJ2-1; 8 bases match TRBD2. The CDR3 is 14 residues long. Germline V gene sequence: CDR1 SGHRS, CDR2 YFSETQ. Trimming cost V 3 bases and J 7 bases; bases outside gene matches: 6. CDR3 in amino acids: CASSSGGRSNEQFF. CDR3 sequence (DNA): TGCGCCAGCAGCTCGGGGGGGCGGAGTAATGAGCAGTTCTTC.

The gene calls are TRBV14 and TRBJ1-2; no clear D. V was trimmed by 4 bases and J by 0 bases, leaving 6 bases between them. This CDR3 spans 13 amino acids. Germline assignment: CDR1 SGHDN and CDR2 FVKESK. The DNA for the CDR3 is TGTGCCAGCAGCCCTGTATCTAACTATGGCTACACCTTC. It yields the protein CASSPVSNYGYTF. Full variable domain (remainder filled in from reference TRBV14 and TRBJ1-2): EAGVTQFPSHSVIEKGQTVTLRCDPISGHDNLYWYRRVMGKEIKFLLHFVKESKQDESGMPNNRFLAERTGGTYSTLKVQPAELEDSGVYFCASSPVSNYGYTFGSGTRLTVV.

The chain links TRBV12-3 or TRBV12-4 to TRBJ2-7; the D gene is possibly TRBD1 (6 bases). The CDR3 extends over 13 amino acids. V shed 2 bases and J shed 3 bases, with 8 bases lying between them. The CDR3 region is CASSLLQGYEQYF. The CDR3 DNA reads TGTGCCAGCAGTTTACTACAGGGCTACGAGCAGTACTTC.

The chain joins TRBV15 to TRBJ2-3; 8 nucleotides line up with TRBD1. The germline V gene has CDR1 LNHNV and CDR2 YYDKDF (reference sequence). This CDR3 comprises 15 residues. Trimming at V came to 1 base and at J to 4 bases, leaving 4 bases not matched to a gene. The CDR3 is CATSRGQGASDTQYF. The DNA of the CDR3 is TGTGCCACCAGCAGAGGGCAGGGGGCATCAGATACGCAGTATTTT.

This clone was observed a single time. V gene TRBV12-3 or TRBV12-4 combines with J gene TRBJ2-5, with 7 bases fitting TRBD1. This CDR3 region has 13 residues. V shed 5 bases, J shed 4 bases, and the junction held 4 bases outside the gene matches. CDR3 in DNA: TGTGCCAGCAGTAACCGGGACAGAGAGACCCAGTACTTC. Translation: CASSNRDRETQYF.

V and J are TRBV4-3 and TRBJ2-7; 7 positions match TRBD1. Germline lookup yields CDR1 LGHNA and CDR2 YSLEER. Losses at the gene ends were 4 bases for V and 4 bases for J; bases not matched to a gene: 7. The CDR3 covers 14 residues. In nucleotides, the CDR3 is TGCGCCAGCAGCCTTCGGACAGGACAATACGAGCAGTACTTC. Translating gives CASSLRTGQYEQYF.

This sequence joins TRBV5-1 and TRBJ2-7; perhaps TRBD1 as D (5 bases). Germline CDR1 reads SGHRS; CDR2 reads YFSETQ. Trimming took off 0 bases at V and 0 bases at J, with 10 bases between the two ends. The CDR3 length is 15 residues. The CDR3 loop is CASSLAGPSSYEQYF. CDR3 DNA sequence: TGCGCCAGCAGCTTGGCAGGGCCTAGCTCCTACGAGCAGTACTTC.

This clone was found once. The CDR3 spells CASRESLGSYEQYF. In DNA form, the CDR3 reads TGTGCCAGCAGAGAGTCCCTGGGGAGCTACGAGCAGTACTTC. The chain carries TRBV6-5 and TRBJ2-7; tentatively, D is TRBD2 (5 bases). CDR3 length equals 14 residues. Germline V gene sequence: CDR1 MNHEY, CDR2 SVGAGI. The V end was cut by 6 bases, the J end by 3 bases, with 15 bases between.

J is TRBJ2-6 and V is TRBV2; 12 bases map to TRBD1. Unmatched junction bases numbered 6, after V lost 6 bases and J lost 3 bases. Germline-derived CDR1 and CDR2 are SNHLY and FYNNEI. The CDR3 length is 17 residues. The CDR3: CASSKGQGAGGANVLTF. CDR3 coding DNA: TGTGCCAGCAGCAAGGGACAGGGGGCCGGTGGGGCCAACGTCCTGACTTTC.

The chain combines TRBV4-1 with TRBJ1-4; TRBD1 is a possible D gene (6 bases). The germline V gene encodes CDR1 MGHRA and CDR2 YSYEKL. V was pared by 2 bases and J by 8 bases, with 15 bases between. The CDR3 is 15 amino acids. Written as DNA, the CDR3 is TGCGCCAGCAGCCAACTGGGGGGGCTAGGCGAAAAACTGTTTTTT. Encoded protein: CASSQLGGLGEKLFF.